This entry lists 26 T cell receptor beta chains sequenced from one sample in a study of cytomegalovirus exposure and HLA in healthy donors. With 60 Vbeta and 13 Jbeta primers, the PCR was carried out. Only in-frame clones appear in the TCRdb table, and some are missing; sequencing was by immunoSEQ multiplex PCR. This sample has more than 150,000 clones, with less than 90% found just once. The material sequenced was PBMCs. These receptors originate from a boy younger than 18 in good health and CMV-seronegative.

This clone is a singleton in its sample. The rearrangement uses TRBV7-6 and TRBJ2-3; 8 bases are shared with TRBD1. The CDR3 extends over 16 amino acids. Germline V gene lookup returns CDR1 SGHVS and CDR2 FNYEAQ. Unmatched junction bases numbered 9, after V lost 1 base and J lost 6 bases. The CDR3 sequence is CASSLGSGQAEDTQYF. For the CDR3, the DNA is TGTGCCAGCAGCTTAGGGTCGGGACAGGCCGAGGATACGCAGTATTTT.

This chain connects TRBV6-5 to TRBJ2-1, with TRBD1 matching 10 bases. V was pared by 6 bases and J by 11 bases, with 10 bases of the junction left unmatched. This CDR3 spans 14 amino acids. Germline V gene lookup returns CDR1 MNHEY and CDR2 SVGAGI. The CDR3 DNA sequence: TGTGCCAGCAGGGGGACAGGGGCCCCCCCGAAGCAGTTCTTC. It is translated as CASRGTGAPPKQFF.

The chain is built from TRBV11-1 and TRBJ2-7; TRBD1 matches 7 bases. CDR1 is SGHAT, CDR2 FQDESV, per germline (reference sequence). This CDR3 is built from 14 residues. The ends lost 5 bases at V and 3 bases at J; junction bases unmatched: 7. CDR3 coding DNA: TGTGCCAGCAGCGGACGACAGGGTCACTACGAGCAGTACTTC. Its translation is CASSGRQGHYEQYF.

The rearrangement joins TRBV7-6 to TRBJ1-1; possibly TRBD1 for D (5 bases). Germline V gene data show CDR1 as SGHVS and CDR2 as FNYEAQ. Trimming removed 10 bases from V and 5 bases from J, with 14 bases in between. The CDR3 runs 12 residues. CDR3 DNA: TGTGCCACCTCCGCGGGGGGGACTGAAGCTTTCTTT. Encoded protein: CATSAGGTEAFF.

As to this clone: Other DNA sequences in this sample translate to the same CDR3. The chain uses TRBV7-2 and TRBJ1-1; D uncertain. The CDR3 totals 13 residues. CDR1 is SGHTA, CDR2 FQGNSA, per germline. Trimming shortened V by 2 bases and J by 5 bases, and 9 bases separated the two germline ends. The DNA of the CDR3 is TGTGCCAGCAGCTTAAGGCGGGGTACTGAAGCTTTCTTT. Protein sequence: CASSLRRGTEAFF.

This chain links TRBV5-8 with TRBJ2-7, with a tentative D call TRBD2 (6 bases). The CDR3 covers 15 residues. Trimming removed 3 bases at V and 1 base at J, with 14 bases between. Germline values: CDR1 SGHTS, CDR2 YDEGEE. CDR3 sequence (DNA): TGTGCCAGCAGCTGGCGGAGGGTGAGTTCCTACGAGCAGTACTTC. As protein: CASSWRRVSSYEQYF.

The chain has TRBV30 and TRBJ1-4; TRBD1 might be the D (6 bases). The V end was cut by 2 bases, the J end by 7 bases, with 29 bases between. This CDR3 comprises 19 residues. Germline CDR1 reads GTSNPN; CDR2 reads SVGIG (reference sequence). The CDR3 DNA reads TGTGCCTGGAGTCCAAATAGACAGGTTGAAGCAACCGGTTTTGAAAAACTGTTTTTT. Protein sequence: CAWSPNRQVEATGFEKLFF.

The chain carries TRBV5-1 and TRBJ1-4, with D uncertain. Trimming pared 4 bases from V and 0 bases from J, leaving 10 bases between. Per germline, CDR1 SGHRS and CDR2 YFSETQ. The CDR3 length is 15 residues. The CDR3, as DNA: TGCGCCAGCAGCCCCCGGGTTGCAACTAATGAAAAACTGTTTTTT. Its translation is CASSPRVATNEKLFF.

This chain links TRBV5-1 with TRBJ2-3; the D gene is possibly TRBD1 (5 bases). This CDR3 has 15 amino acids. Germline CDR1 SGHRS, CDR2 YFSETQ. Trimming left V 1 base short and J 3 bases short, with 12 bases between. CDR3 nucleotides: TGCGCCAGCAGCTTGCAGGGAACGAGGACAGATACGCAGTATTTT. Protein product: CASSLQGTRTDTQYF.

This clone was observed a handful of times. V and J are TRBV27 and TRBJ2-7; perhaps TRBD1 as D (5 bases). This CDR3 is 14 amino acids long. Between the trimmed V and J ends, which lost 2 bases and 2 bases, there was a span of 10 bases. Germline CDR1 and CDR2: MNHEY and SMNVEV (reference sequence). The CDR3 here is CASSLRGKPYEQYF. The CDR3, as DNA: TGTGCCAGCAGTTTAAGGGGAAAACCCTACGAGCAGTACTTC.

The V gene is TRBV4-1, the J gene TRBJ2-1, with 10 positions matching TRBD2. Trimming at V came to 2 bases and at J to 0 bases, leaving 7 bases not matched to a gene. The length of the CDR3 is 18 residues. From germline, CDR1 is MGHRA and CDR2 YSYEKL. The CDR3 loop reads CASSQTGTSESSYNEQFF. The DNA for the CDR3 is TGCGCCAGCAGCCAAACTGGGACTAGCGAGTCCTCCTACAATGAGCAGTTCTTC.

The rearrangement links TRBV30 to TRBJ1-5, with D maybe TRBD1 (5 bases). The V end lost 0 bases, the J end lost 0 bases, and 12 bases lay between the germline ends. CDR1 is GTSNPN, CDR2 SVGIG, per germline (reference sequence). The CDR3 has 16 amino acids. The CDR3 nucleotides read TGTGCCTGGAGTGTAAGGGGTCTCCTTAGCAATCAGCCCCAGCATTTT. It specifies CAWSVRGLLSNQPQHF. The full variable domain, in which reference TRBV30 and TRBJ1-5 provide the parts outside the CDR3, is SQTIHQWPATLVQPVGSPLSLECTVEGTSNPNLYWYRQAAGRGLQLLFYSVGIGQISSEVPQNLSASRPQDRQFILSSKKLLLSDSGFYLCAWSVRGLLSNQPQHFGDGTRLSIL.

The chain combines TRBV7-7 with TRBJ2-5; 10 nucleotides agree with TRBD1. The CDR3 has 13 amino acids. Germline CDR1 and CDR2: SSHAT and FNYEAQ (reference sequence). The CDR3 protein is CASEDRGDEEQYF. The CDR3 DNA is TGTGCTAGCGAGGACAGGGGGGACGAGGAGCAGTACTTC.

The chain carries TRBV19 and TRBJ2-5; 8 bases agree with TRBD1. Germline values: CDR1 LNHDA, CDR2 SQIVND (reference sequence). J gave up 3 bases and V 5 bases, and 8 bases lay outside the gene matches. The CDR3 spans 15 residues. CDR3: CASSVPGQAKETQYF. CDR3 DNA sequence: TGTGCCAGTAGTGTCCCGGGACAGGCTAAAGAGACCCAGTACTTC.

This rearrangement joins TRBV4-1 to TRBJ2-6; 7 nucleotides match TRBD1. Unmatched junction bases numbered 5, after V lost 0 bases and J lost 0 bases. CDR3 length equals 18 residues. From germline, CDR1 is MGHRA and CDR2 YSYEKL. CDR3 amino acids: CASSQDRDSLSGANVLTF. CDR3 bases: TGCGCCAGCAGCCAAGATAGGGACAGCCTCTCTGGGGCCAACGTCCTGACTTTC.

This chain joins TRBV27 and TRBJ2-3, with 7 bases that match TRBD1. The CDR3 contains 14 residues. Germline V gives CDR1 MNHEY, CDR2 SMNVEV (reference sequence). V shed 2 bases and J 5 bases; nucleotides not matched to a gene: 4. This CDR3 reads CASSLMSGGDTQYF. The CDR3 region has the DNA TGTGCCAGCAGTTTAATGTCAGGGGGAGATACGCAGTATTTT.

This chain uses TRBV2 with TRBJ2-1; 12 nucleotides align to TRBD2. This CDR3 has 14 amino acids. J lost 8 bases, V lost 6 bases, and 5 bases had no gene match. The germline gives CDR1 SNHLY, CDR2 FYNNEI. The CDR3 DNA is TGTGCCAGCAGGCTGGGACTAGCGGGTCATGAGCAGTTCTTC. Translation: CASRLGLAGHEQFF.

The chain uses TRBV2 and TRBJ2-7; D may be TRBD1 (6 bases). Germline assignment: CDR1 SNHLY and CDR2 FYNNEI. V dropped 8 bases and J dropped 2 bases, with 13 bases sitting between them. The CDR3 is made up of 13 amino acids. The CDR3, as DNA: TGTGCCAGCGGGCCGGGACAAACCTACGAGCAGTACTTC. Amino acid sequence: CASGPGQTYEQYF.

The chain links TRBV9 to TRBJ2-3; a possible D gene is TRBD2 (7 bases). In germline, CDR1 is SGDLS, CDR2 YYNGEE. This CDR3 has 15 residues. V was shortened by 0 bases and J by 2 bases, with 10 bases between the two germline ends. The CDR3 loop reads CASSVDGGPTDTQYF. CDR3 nucleotides: TGTGCCAGCAGCGTAGACGGGGGGCCCACAGATACGCAGTATTTT.

The V call is TRBV30, the J call TRBJ2-3; 10 nucleotides agree with TRBD2. Germline V gene data show CDR1 as GTSNPN and CDR2 as SVGIG (reference sequence). The CDR3 runs to 13 residues. V trimming: 2 bases; J trimming: 4 bases; junction bases outside the gene matches: 0. DNA of the CDR3: TGTGCCTGGAGTAGCGGGGGGGCAGATACGCAGTATTTT. As protein: CAWSSGGADTQYF. The variable domain in full, with the rest retrieved from reference TRBV30 and TRBJ2-3, is SQTIHQWPATLVQPVGSPLSLECTVEGTSNPNLYWYRQAAGRGLQLLFYSVGIGQISSEVPQNLSASRPQDRQFILSSKKLLLSDSGFYLCAWSSGGADTQYFGPGTRLTVL.

The count of this clone is one. The chain joins TRBV9 to TRBJ1-1, with 7 bases that match TRBD1. Germline V lookup: CDR1 SGDLS, CDR2 YYNGEE. The V and J ends lost 0 bases and 4 bases, in that order; junction bases with no gene match: 6. The CDR3 is 15 amino acids. CDR3 amino acids: CASSVASAGGTEAFF. CDR3 nucleotide sequence: TGTGCCAGCAGCGTAGCTTCCGCAGGGGGCACTGAAGCTTTCTTT.

The J gene is TRBJ2-5, the V gene TRBV29-1; 8 bases align to TRBD1. Trimming cost V 8 bases and J 5 bases; bases outside gene matches: 13. Germline V gives CDR1 SQVTM, CDR2 ANQGSEA. CDR3 length: 14 amino acids. This CDR3 reads CSFRGRYEYETQYF. In DNA, the CDR3 is TGCAGCTTCAGGGGGCGATATGAGTACGAGACCCAGTACTTC. The variable domain in full, with the rest retrieved from reference TRBV29-1 and TRBJ2-5, is SAVISQKPSRDICQRGTSLTIQCQVDSQVTMMFWYRQQPGQSLTLIATANQGSEATYESGFVIDKFPISRPNLTFSTLTVSNMSPEDSSIYLCSFRGRYEYETQYFGPGTRLLVL.

V is TRBV7-8 and J is TRBJ1-1; tentatively, D is TRBD1 (5 bases). With 5 bases removed from V and 5 bases from J, the gap between germline ends came to 18 bases. Germline CDR1 reads SGHVS; CDR2 reads FQNEAQ. CDR3 length: 15 amino acids. CDR3 amino acids: CASSRARAVVTEAFF. CDR3 DNA: TGTGCCAGCAGCCGGGCCAGGGCAGTGGTGACTGAAGCTTTCTTT.

This clone was recorded once. The chain employs TRBV5-1 and TRBJ2-1, with 13 bases fitting TRBD2. This CDR3 is built from 17 residues. CDR1 and CDR2 (germline): SGHRS, YFSETQ. Trimming removed 4 bases from V and 5 bases from J; junction bases left unmatched: 9. The CDR3 loop reads CASSPRLAGGLNNEQFF. In DNA form, the CDR3 reads TGCGCCAGCAGCCCAAGACTAGCGGGGGGCCTAAACAATGAGCAGTTCTTC. Drawing the rest from reference TRBV5-1 and TRBJ2-1, the complete variable domain is KAGVTQTPRYLIKTRGQQVTLSCSPISGHRSVSWYQQTPGQGLQFLFEYFSETQRNKGNFPGRFSGRQFSNSRSEMNVSTLELGDSALYLCASSPRLAGGLNNEQFFGPGTRLTVL.

The chain carries TRBV9 and TRBJ2-4; 12 bases fit TRBD1. This CDR3 spans 19 amino acids. J lost 6 bases, V lost 4 bases, and 17 bases had no gene match. CDR1 and CDR2 from the germline V gene are SGDLS and YYNGEE. The CDR3, as DNA: TGTGCCAGCAGCCCACCGGGACAGGGGGCCAAAATAAGGGTAAACATTCAGTACTTC. This encodes CASSPPGQGAKIRVNIQYF.

The chain combines TRBV30 with TRBJ1-2; 9 nucleotides match TRBD1. The CDR3 spans 13 residues. From germline, CDR1 is GTSNPN and CDR2 SVGIG (reference sequence). Unmatched junction bases numbered 4, after V lost 0 bases and J lost 8 bases. The CDR3 sequence is CAWSVSGQGGYTF. DNA of the CDR3: TGTGCCTGGAGTGTGTCGGGACAGGGCGGCTACACCTTC.